This T cell receptor (beta chain) was documented in a study of blood T cell repertoires in COVID-19. Study background: The samples span acute and convalescent COVID-19 from the United States, Italy and Spain.

As originally analysed: Estimates of nucleated cell counts were drawn from the amplification of reference gene primers. Assay: immunoSEQ multiplex PCR; the TCRdb copy retains only in-frame clones and omits some. That table is the source of V, J and clone size, and D and trimming were worked out from the DNA. Among 200,000 or so clones listed, 70% to 90% were seen once. The germline V and J ends were trimmed by 6 bases and 2 bases, with 20 bases remaining between them. There are 16 residues in the CDR3. The germline gives CDR1 MNHEY, CDR2 SVGEGT. This clone showed up just once. The rearrangement joins TRBV6-2 or TRBV6-3 to TRBJ2-7; perhaps TRBD1 as D (6 bases). This receptor was taken from a woman in her fifties or sixties with acute or convalescent COVID-19. Input material: peripheral blood. DNA of the CDR3: TGTGCCAGCAGCCCAAGAGGCTTCCAGGGGACCTACGAGCAGTACTTC. This translates into CASSPRGFQGTYEQYF.